This entry lists 17 T cell receptor beta chains sequenced from one sample in a study of blood T cell repertoires in COVID-19. Some clones are missing from TCRdb's copy, which holds only in-frame ones; the method was immunoSEQ multiplex PCR. Of 400,000 to 450,000 clones listed, roughly 88% are singletons. The sequencing input was PBMCs or T cells enriched from blood (not recorded which). These receptors were collected from a man between 18 and 29 years old who had recovered from COVID-19.

The chain links TRBV11-2 to TRBJ1-5, with D perhaps TRBD1 (6 bases). The CDR3 runs 15 residues. Per the germline V gene, CDR1 is SGHAT and CDR2 is FQNNGV. V lost 0 bases and J lost 4, with 10 bases in between. This chain's CDR3 is CASSLDGQSNQPQHF. The CDR3 nucleotides read TGTGCCAGCAGCTTAGACGGACAGTCTAATCAGCCCCAGCATTTT.

The genes are TRBV27 and TRBJ2-3; D perhaps matches TRBD2 (5 bases). The CDR3 consists of 17 residues. CDR1 and CDR2 from the germline V gene are MNHEY and SMNVEV (reference sequence). Trimming left V 4 bases short and J 6 bases short, with 23 bases between. CDR3 residues: CASSSYRLAGTFDTQYF. As DNA, the CDR3 is TGTGCCAGCAGTTCATACCGGTTGGCGGGTACTTTCGATACGCAGTATTTT.

The genes are TRBV5-8 and TRBJ1-3; D not resolved. Germline V gene lookup returns CDR1 SGHTS and CDR2 YDEGEE. This CDR3 has 16 residues. V was shortened by 1 base and J by 0 bases, with 11 bases between the two germline ends. CDR3 bases: TGTGCCAGCAGCTTGACGATCTCCTACTCTGGAAACACCATATATTTT. It translates to CASSLTISYSGNTIYF.

J is TRBJ2-1 and V is TRBV5-4; TRBD2 aligns across 10 bases. The germline gives CDR1 SGHNT, CDR2 YYREEE (reference sequence). V lost 5 bases, J lost 6 bases, and 11 bases stayed unmatched. This CDR3 spans 16 amino acids. The CDR3 region is CASRWSSLAGLNEQFF. The CDR3, as DNA: TGTGCCAGCAGGTGGTCGTCACTAGCGGGACTCAATGAGCAGTTCTTC.

The rearrangement joins TRBV11-2 to TRBJ1-1; TRBD1 matches at 7 bases. The CDR3 totals 17 residues. Per germline, CDR1 SGHAT and CDR2 FQNNGV. V shed 4 bases and J 2 bases; nucleotides not matched to a gene: 13. The CDR3: CASSWGQFSGGNTEAFF. The CDR3, as DNA: TGTGCCAGCAGCTGGGGACAGTTCAGTGGAGGAAACACTGAAGCTTTCTTT.

The chain recombines TRBV27 with TRBJ1-1; D ambiguous. The germline V gene has CDR1 MNHEY and CDR2 SMNVEV (reference sequence). Deletions cut 6 bases from V and 7 bases from J, with 24 bases between. This CDR3 comprises 16 residues. This CDR3 reads CASSQRSGRTLVEAFF. The DNA of the CDR3 is TGTGCCAGCAGCCAACGGAGTGGGAGGACCCTGGTTGAAGCTTTCTTT.

The chain has TRBV19 and TRBJ1-5; D may be TRBD1 (5 bases). Germline loops: CDR1 LNHDA, CDR2 SQIVND (reference sequence). The V end was cut by 1 base, the J end by 5 bases, with 15 bases between. The CDR3 runs 16 residues. The CDR3 is CASSIGQQVLDQPQHF. For the CDR3, the DNA is TGTGCCAGTAGTATAGGACAGCAGGTTTTAGATCAGCCCCAGCATTTT.

The chain recombines TRBV12-3 or TRBV12-4 with TRBJ2-1; tentative D call: TRBD2 (6 bases). The CDR3 loop spans 13 amino acids. V was cut by 8 bases and J by 1 base, with 9 bases left in between. CDR3 sequence (DNA): TGTGCCAGCGAGACTAGTTCCTACAATGAGCAGTTCTTC. Translating gives CASETSSYNEQFF.

V is TRBV18 and J is TRBJ1-5, with TRBD1 identical over 7 bases. This CDR3 contains 18 residues. With V trimmed by 1 base and J by 0 bases, 9 bases remained unmatched. Germline values: CDR1 KGHSH, CDR2 LQKENI. CDR3 DNA sequence: TGTGCCAGCTCACCACTACGGGACAGCAAATATAGCAATCAGCCCCAGCATTTT. Residues: CASSPLRDSKYSNQPQHF.

The chain couples TRBV3-1 (or the pseudogene TRBV3-2) to TRBJ1-5; 7 positions match TRBD1. With V trimmed by 6 bases and J by 4 bases, 6 bases remained unmatched. The germline gives CDR1 LGHDT, CDR2 YNNKEL (reference sequence). The CDR3 spans 14 residues. CDR3 bases: TGTGCCAGCAGTACAGGGGCGTGGAATCAGCCCCAGCATTTT. Its protein product is CASSTGAWNQPQHF.

The rearrangement links TRBV7-9 to TRBJ1-1, with TRBD1 matching over 8 bases. Trimming at V came to 0 bases and at J to 1 base, leaving 4 bases not matched to a gene. Germline loops: CDR1 SEHNR, CDR2 FQNEAQ (reference sequence). The CDR3 spans 16 residues. CDR3 loop: CASSLAAGGGNTEAFF. The CDR3 nucleotides are TGTGCCAGCAGCTTAGCGGCAGGGGGCGGGAACACTGAAGCTTTCTTT.

The rearrangement uses TRBV4-1 and TRBJ1-4; possibly TRBD1 for D (5 bases). The CDR3 loop spans 15 amino acids. CDR1 is MGHRA and CDR2 is YSYEKL in the germline V gene. V lost 6 bases to trimming and J lost 4 bases, with 15 bases between them. The CDR3 region has the DNA TGCGCCAGCAGATCTCATGGGGCCCTTAATGAAAAACTGTTTTTT. As protein: CASRSHGALNEKLFF.

The rearrangement joins TRBV2 to TRBJ2-1, with TRBD2 matching 7 bases. The germline CDR1 and CDR2 sequences are SNHLY and FYNNEI. The CDR3 is made up of 15 amino acids. V was pared by 0 bases and J by 7 bases, with 6 bases of the junction left unmatched. CDR3 amino acids: CASSEAWTRRNEQFF. The CDR3 bases are TGTGCCAGCAGTGAAGCGTGGACTAGAAGAAATGAGCAGTTCTTC.

This chain links TRBV6-5 with TRBJ2-2; 8 bases align to TRBD2. From germline, CDR1 is MNHEY and CDR2 SVGAGI. Trimming at V came to 5 bases and at J to 6 bases, leaving 8 bases not matched to a gene. The CDR3 contains 15 residues. The CDR3 DNA is TGTGCCAGCAGTATACTAGGACTAGCCGCCGGGGAGCTGTTTTTT. Encoded protein: CASSILGLAAGELFF.

This chain links TRBV25-1 with TRBJ1-2; 7 bases map to TRBD1. The ends lost 4 bases at V and 7 bases at J; junction bases unmatched: 6. CDR3 length: 13 amino acids. The germline CDR1 and CDR2 sequences are MGHDK and SYGVNS. The CDR3 spells CASSGGGRAGYTF. The CDR3 bases are TGTGCCAGCAGTGGAGGGGGCAGGGCTGGCTACACCTTC.

A single count supports this clone. The gene calls are TRBV30 and TRBJ1-5; D call uncertain. This CDR3 has 15 residues. Germline loops: CDR1 GTSNPN, CDR2 SVGIG (reference sequence). V gave up 0 bases and J gave up 5 bases, with 14 bases separating them. The CDR3 region has the DNA TGTGCCTGGAGTGTAGGCAGGCTCATCGATCAGCCCCAGCATTTT. Translation gives CAWSVGRLIDQPQHF.

The genes are TRBV9 and TRBJ2-5, with D perhaps matching TRBD1 (5 bases). V dropped 4 bases and J dropped 5 bases, with 15 bases sitting between them. This CDR3 is built from 14 residues. Germline assignment: CDR1 SGDLS and CDR2 YYNGEE. Here the CDR3 reads CASSLTDGSETQYF. The CDR3 nucleotides are TGTGCCAGCAGCTTGACAGACGGCTCGGAGACCCAGTACTTC.